A single sample is the source of the 14 T cell receptor beta chains below, sequenced in a study of T-cell memory formation after mild COVID-19. Using its own MiXCR run on the 5' RACE reads, TCRdb lists one record per CDR3 protein. The data show about 470,000 distinct CDR3 sequences, with about 20% seen just once and over 9% held by the top ten. Sequenced: PBMCs or a T cell subset sorted from them (not recorded which). These receptor sequences come from an adult woman who had mild COVID-19 (a few samples of this study predate the infection). Cell type and time point are not known.

The chain recombines TRBV2 with TRBJ2-7, with D possibly matching TRBD1 (5 bases). The V end lost 5 bases, the J end lost 2 bases, and 16 bases lay between the germline ends. The CDR3 runs 15 residues. Germline V CDR1 and CDR2: SNHLY, FYNNEI. As DNA, the CDR3 is TGTGCCAGCAGTCCAGGACACACCGCCGCCTACGAGCAGTACTTC. This sequence encodes CASSPGHTAAYEQYF.

The chain combines TRBV29-1 with TRBJ2-2; 10 nucleotides match TRBD1. This CDR3 contains 16 residues. Losses at the gene ends were 6 bases for V and 4 bases for J; bases not matched to a gene: 11. The germline gives CDR1 SQVTM, CDR2 ANQGSEA. The CDR3 region is CSVHETGGLVTGELFF. The CDR3 DNA reads TGCAGCGTACACGAGACAGGGGGCTTAGTCACCGGGGAGCTGTTTTTT.

There are many counts of this clonotype. The rearrangement joins TRBV18 to TRBJ1-2, with TRBD1 identical over 8 bases. The V and J ends lost 8 bases and 1 base, in that order; junction bases with no gene match: 3. Germline V gene lookup returns CDR1 KGHSH and CDR2 LQKENI. This CDR3 is built from 13 residues. DNA for the CDR3: TGTGCCAGCGACAGGGGTCTTAACTATGGCTACACCTTC. This translates into CASDRGLNYGYTF.

In its sample, this clonotype was seen a few times. V usage is TRBV4-3 and J usage is TRBJ2-7; perhaps TRBD1 as D (5 bases). Germline assignment: CDR1 LGHNA and CDR2 YSLEER. CDR3 size: 15 residues. V shed 0 bases and J shed 4 bases, with 13 bases lying between them. The CDR3 DNA follows: TGCGCCAGCAGCCAAGAGACAGCCGACCAATACGAGCAGTACTTC. Translated: CASSQETADQYEQYF.

The CDR3 here is CASSWGGQGAEAFF. CDR3 DNA: TGTGCCAGCAGCTGGGGGGGACAGGGGGCTGAAGCTTTCTTT. This chain uses TRBV7-9 with TRBJ1-1, with 11 bases that match TRBD1. The CDR3 length is 14 residues. V lost 4 bases to trimming and J lost 6 bases; unmatched junction nucleotides: 4. Germline values: CDR1 SEHNR, CDR2 FQNEAQ (reference sequence).

This clonotype was picked up a small number of times. The chain uses TRBV18 and TRBJ2-7; possibly TRBD2 for D (6 bases). This CDR3 is built from 15 residues. Trimming took 2 bases from V and 1 from J, leaving 12 bases between them. In germline, CDR1 is KGHSH, CDR2 LQKENI. The CDR3 coding sequence is TGTGCCAGCTCACCATCGATGGGAGGTTCCTACGAGCAGTACTTC. This encodes CASSPSMGGSYEQYF.

This clonotype turned up a few times. The chain uses TRBV27 and TRBJ2-2, with TRBD2 matching 10 bases. CDR3 length: 16 amino acids. Germline V CDR1 and CDR2: MNHEY, SMNVEV (reference sequence). The trim removed 8 bases at V and 5 bases at J, leaving 11 bases unmatched. This CDR3 reads CASDQRGGKLTGELFF. The CDR3 DNA sequence: TGTGCCAGCGACCAGCGGGGGGGAAAATTAACCGGGGAGCTGTTTTTT.

The gene calls are TRBV7-9 and TRBJ2-2, with 7 bases identical to TRBD1. The CDR3 runs 14 residues. Trimming at V came to 5 bases and at J to 7 bases, leaving 7 bases not matched to a gene. Germline V gene sequence: CDR1 SEHNR, CDR2 FQNEAQ (reference sequence). The DNA for the CDR3 is TGTGCCAGCAGCCGACAGGGAAGGGTCGGGGAGCTGTTTTTT. Amino acids: CASSRQGRVGELFF.

This clonotype was observed a few times. The rearrangement uses TRBV6-5 and TRBJ2-1; a weak D match, TRBD2 (5 bases). The CDR3 consists of 14 residues. V was cut by 6 bases and J by 2 bases, with 11 bases left in between. Germline values: CDR1 MNHEY, CDR2 SVGAGI. The CDR3 loop is CASRGLGTYNEQFF. Written as DNA, the CDR3 is TGTGCCAGCAGGGGCCTCGGGACCTACAATGAGCAGTTCTTC.

This clonotype has only a few counts. The rearrangement uses TRBV6-6 and TRBJ2-7; D unresolved. The V gene's germline CDR1 is MNHNY and CDR2 SVGAGI (reference sequence). This CDR3 contains 14 residues. Trimming shortened V by 0 bases and J by 7 bases, and 13 bases separated the two germline ends. CDR3 nucleotide sequence: TGTGCCAGCAGTTACTCGATAACAGCCGTGGAGCAGTACTTC. It codes for CASSYSITAVEQYF.

The gene calls are TRBV5-1 and TRBJ2-7; the D is unclear. V lost 0 bases to trimming and J lost 6 bases, with 7 bases between them. Germline V gene sequence: CDR1 SGHRS, CDR2 YFSETQ. The CDR3 has 12 amino acids. In nucleotides, the CDR3 is TGCGCCAGCAGCTTGGGGGTGAGCGAGCAGTACTTC. Residues: CASSLGVSEQYF.

J is TRBJ2-1 and V is TRBV10-1, with TRBD2 matching over 7 bases. CDR1 is WNHNN and CDR2 is SYGVQD in the germline V gene (reference sequence). The CDR3 consists of 18 residues. The V gene end was trimmed by 2 bases and the J gene end by 3 bases; junction bases not matched to a gene: 13. The CDR3 loop reads CASSEGTHAGVDYNEQFF. CDR3 DNA: TGCGCCAGCAGTGAGGGAACTCACGCGGGGGTAGACTACAATGAGCAGTTCTTC.

The rearrangement uses TRBV5-1 and TRBJ2-7; maybe TRBD2 (6 bases). The CDR3 totals 14 residues. The germline gives CDR1 SGHRS, CDR2 YFSETQ. V lost 5 bases and J lost 0, with 12 bases in between. Here the CDR3 reads CASRGGASSYEQYF. CDR3 nucleotide sequence: TGCGCCAGCAGGGGGGGAGCTAGCTCCTACGAGCAGTACTTC.

The V gene is TRBV12-3 or TRBV12-4, the J gene TRBJ1-5; a weak D match, TRBD1 (5 bases). The CDR3 has 15 residues. Trimming stripped 1 base from V and 7 bases from J, with 14 bases between. CDR3 residues: CASSLGGEAWQPQHF. The CDR3 bases are TGTGCCAGCAGTTTAGGAGGGGAAGCCTGGCAGCCCCAGCATTTT.